This record covers a single T cell receptor (beta chain). Its recognized antigen is unknown. No base quality values were provided; no much bigger clone lies one nucleotide off. Other DNA sequences in this specimen translate into the identical CDR3. The donors were healthy, HIV-negative adults with no recently reported acute infections or vaccinations. All donors were Caucasian adults living in Nashville, Tennessee, USA. CD4+ T cells were enriched through magnetic negative selection, after which naive cells were positively selected on CD45RA and the remaining negative fraction served as the memory subset. Blood was obtained by leukapheresis, after which PBMCs were separated by Ficoll-Histopaque density gradient centrifugation and cryopreserved in liquid nitrogen vapor phase. Purity and quantity of every magnetically sorted T cell population were checked by analytical flow cytometry. From each sorted fraction, genomic DNA was isolated and quantified by UV absorbance on a Nanodrop 2000c.

The data are from a study of shared clonotypes between healthy human individuals (TCRdb year 2020). Background for the entire study: Three men and a couple of women, aged 18 to 49 years, made up the cohort. Libraries were prepared and TCR repertoires were sequenced by different laboratories using diverse techniques, in order to increase sequencing depth and limit assay-specific biases. For each donor, three plates each were used for CD4 naive and CD4 memory, two plates were used for CD8 naive, and one plate was used for CD8 memory. The study deeply sequenced blood TCR repertoires of about 5 healthy adults to estimate repertoire size and the extent of clonotype sharing between individuals. Per donor, leukapheresis produced somewhere between about 0.8 and 9 billion PBMCs. What the work shows at the level of the full study, not this receptor alone: Pairwise subsampling indicated that sequencing depth was expected to affect the degree of clonotype sharing among donors. Incomplete sequencing was indicated by rarefaction of sorted-subset datasets, despite the large sequencing depth. Roughly 5% of naive CD4, 3% to 4% of naive CD8, 2% to 2.5% of memory CD4, and over 0.35% of memory CD8 clonotypes were shared across several donors. Sampling was restricted to blood, and TCR repertoires in tissues likely differ from the TCR repertoires found in blood. Larger estimated clonotype richness was generally found for naive subsets than for memory subsets. Compared with non-shared clonotypes, clonotypes shared by all four sorted-subset donors had higher generation probabilities. Because the study included only a small number of donors, the genetic and exposure-history diversity represented was limited.

TCR CDR3 regions were amplified from genomic DNA by multiplex PCR using the deep immunoSEQ assay. For each cell subset, the extracted genomic DNA was distributed evenly across all wells of several immunoSEQ 96-well plates, and each plate served as one replicate. For sorted subsets, around 200 ng genomic DNA, equal to 30,000 to 35,000 T cell genomes, was loaded into each replicate PCR. Purified libraries were measured with a Qubit 3.0 fluorometer, size-checked on a Bioanalyzer 2100, and measured again with the KAPA Library Quantification kit. Every immunoSEQ 96-well plate was sequenced on a separate single-read 150-cycle Illumina NextSeq 550 flow cell. For the original study's pipeline: Because only junctional sequences without quality scores were contained in the immunoSEQ output, filtering matching that applied to full-length reads could not be performed. Sequences were annotated with PyIR, a Python wrapper for IgBLAST v1.9, using IMGT germline references to assign V/J genes and CDR3. Reads were removed for weak V/J assignments (E-value above 1e-6), missing CDR3, stop codons, out-of-frame junctions, or ambiguous translated residues. A V3J clonotype was defined by an identical inferred V gene, J gene, and CDR3 amino acid sequence. The percentage overlap between two repertoires was calculated by dividing the number of shared unique clonotypes by the size of the smaller repertoire. Richness of each repertoire was evaluated using RTK rarefaction, the Chao1 estimator, and Recon v2.1 estimates of unobserved clonotypes. For all TCRbeta clonotypes obtained by the gDNA method from a few donors, generation probabilities were computed with OLGA. TCRdb took this table from immuneACCESS and kept in-frame rearrangements with V and J called. Such tables lack part of the clones; where checked against another copy, unresolved V genes explain under half of the gap, and the rest is unexplained. D and trimming were read from the DNA, whereas the V and J calls and clone size are those reported in that table. The sample data list more than 1.2 million clones, and approximately 98.5% of these were observed just once. Of the sample, 0.3% to 0.45% falls within the top ten clones.

Sequenced material: naive CD4+ T cells sorted from blood. The intended sense of this specimen's cell subset or site label: CD45RA+ positively selected. The TCR sequence derives from a man aged 25 to 40 in good health.

For the CDR3, the sequence is CASSLVGATDTQYF. The nucleotide sequence is TGCGCCAGCAGCTTGGTTGGTGCCACAGATACGCAGTATTTT. Recombination joined TRBV5-1 with TRBJ2-3, with the D gene not clear enough to name. CDR3 length: 14 amino acids, cysteine to phenylalanine. Just CDR3 DNA is preserved here, 42 bases in frame from base 1. V gives up 0 bases and J gives up 2 bases, and the segment between their germline ends measures 7 bases. Per the germline V gene, SGHRS is the CDR1 and YFSETQ is the CDR2.